This TCR beta chain was recovered during a study of PD-L1 blockade in urothelial cancer. Whole-study context: Prior exposure to chemotherapy in patients amounted to 0 to 3 regimens received. Study-wide points: Tumor-associated clones in blood expanded more at 3 weeks in durable-benefit patients.

A remark on this clone: Its antigen is unidentified.

Using immunoSEQ multiplex PCR, the repertoire was profiled, and TCRdb retains in-frame clones only, with some absent. The sample lists some 54,000 clones; around 82% were seen once. CDR1 and CDR2 (germline): SGHRS, YFSETQ. The CDR3 is 16 residues long. V dropped 0 bases and J dropped 2; count of bases not matched to a gene: 2. The sequence was collected from a man aged 40-50 years with urothelial cancer. Sequencing used PBMCs, obtained around atezolizumab (anti-PD-L1) treatment. The rearrangement uses TRBV5-1 and TRBJ2-2, with 9 bases lining up with TRBD2. CDR3 in amino acids: CASSLGLAGNTGELFF. Here the CDR3 DNA reads TGCGCCAGCAGCTTGGGTCTAGCGGGAAACACCGGGGAGCTGTTTTTT.